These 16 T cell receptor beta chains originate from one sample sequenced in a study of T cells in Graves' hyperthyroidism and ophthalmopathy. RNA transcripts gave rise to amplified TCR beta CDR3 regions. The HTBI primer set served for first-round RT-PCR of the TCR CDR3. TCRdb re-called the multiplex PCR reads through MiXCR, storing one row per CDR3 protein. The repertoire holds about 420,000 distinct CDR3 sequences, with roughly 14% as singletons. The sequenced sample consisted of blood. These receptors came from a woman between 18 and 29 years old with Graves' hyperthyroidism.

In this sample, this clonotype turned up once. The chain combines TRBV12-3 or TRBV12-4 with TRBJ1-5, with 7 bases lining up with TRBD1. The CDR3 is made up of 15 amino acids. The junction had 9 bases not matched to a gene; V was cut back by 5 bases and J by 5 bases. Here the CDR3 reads CASSHLQGGDQPQHF. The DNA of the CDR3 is TGTGCCAGCAGTCATCTGCAGGGGGGGGATCAGCCCCAGCATTTT.

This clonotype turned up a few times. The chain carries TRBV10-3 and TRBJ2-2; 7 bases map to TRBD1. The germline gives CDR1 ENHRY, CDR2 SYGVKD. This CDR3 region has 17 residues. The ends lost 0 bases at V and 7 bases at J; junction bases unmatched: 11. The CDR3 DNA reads TGTGCCATCAGTGAGTCTAGGGGGCGCCGAGTCGGCGGGGAGCTGTTTTTT. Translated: CAISESRGRRVGGELFF.

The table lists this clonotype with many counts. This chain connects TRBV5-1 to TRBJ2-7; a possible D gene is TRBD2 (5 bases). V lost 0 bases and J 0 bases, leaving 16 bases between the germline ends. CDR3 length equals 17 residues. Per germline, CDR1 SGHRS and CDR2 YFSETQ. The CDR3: CASSLGLAASYSYEQYF. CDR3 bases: TGCGCCAGCAGCTTGGGTCTAGCCGCCTCGTACTCCTACGAGCAGTACTTC.

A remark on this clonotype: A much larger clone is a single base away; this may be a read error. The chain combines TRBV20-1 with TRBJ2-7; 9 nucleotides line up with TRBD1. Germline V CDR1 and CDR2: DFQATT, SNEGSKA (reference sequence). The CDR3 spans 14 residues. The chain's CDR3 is CSARGQGSKYEQNF. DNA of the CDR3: TGCAGTGCTAGGGGACAGGGATCCAAATACGAGCAGAACTTC.

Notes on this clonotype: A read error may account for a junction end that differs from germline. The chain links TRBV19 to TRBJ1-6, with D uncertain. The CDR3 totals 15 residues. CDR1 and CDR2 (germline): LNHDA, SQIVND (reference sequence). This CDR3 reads CASTIDGSYNSPLHF. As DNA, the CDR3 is TGTGCCAGTACTATAGATGGGTCCTATAATTCACCCCTCCACTTT.

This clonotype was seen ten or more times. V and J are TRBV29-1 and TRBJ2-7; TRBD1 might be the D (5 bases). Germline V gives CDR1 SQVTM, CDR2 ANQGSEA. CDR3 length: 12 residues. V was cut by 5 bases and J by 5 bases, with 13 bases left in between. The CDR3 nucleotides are TGCAGCGTTCTGACGGTGGGGCACGAGCAGTACTTC. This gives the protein CSVLTVGHEQYF.

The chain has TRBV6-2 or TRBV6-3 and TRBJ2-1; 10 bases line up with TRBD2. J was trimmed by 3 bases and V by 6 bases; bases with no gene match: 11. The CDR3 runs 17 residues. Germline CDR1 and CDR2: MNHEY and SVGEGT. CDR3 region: CASSLFLLAGDYNEQFF. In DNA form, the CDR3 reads TGTGCCAGCAGCCTCTTTCTCCTAGCGGGGGACTACAATGAGCAGTTCTTC.

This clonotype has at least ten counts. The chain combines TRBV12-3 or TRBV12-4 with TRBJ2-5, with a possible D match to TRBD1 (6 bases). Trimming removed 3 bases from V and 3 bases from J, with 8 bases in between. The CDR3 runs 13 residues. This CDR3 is CASSFGTKETQYF. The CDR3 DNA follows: TGTGCCAGCAGTTTTGGGACAAAAGAGACCCAGTACTTC.

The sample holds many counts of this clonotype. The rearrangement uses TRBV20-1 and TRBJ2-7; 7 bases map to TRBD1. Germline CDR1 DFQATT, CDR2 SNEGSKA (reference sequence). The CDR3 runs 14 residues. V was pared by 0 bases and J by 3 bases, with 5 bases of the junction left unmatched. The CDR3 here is CSARDRTGYYEQYF. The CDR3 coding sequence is TGCAGTGCTAGAGATCGGACAGGCTACTACGAGCAGTACTTC.

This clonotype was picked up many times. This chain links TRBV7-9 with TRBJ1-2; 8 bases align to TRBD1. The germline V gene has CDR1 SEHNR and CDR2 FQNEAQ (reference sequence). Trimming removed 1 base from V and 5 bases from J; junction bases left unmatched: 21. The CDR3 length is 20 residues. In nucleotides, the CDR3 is TGTGCCAGCAGCTTAGATCCCACCCTAACCTCGGACAGGGTAGGGTATGGCTACACCTTC. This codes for CASSLDPTLTSDRVGYGYTF.

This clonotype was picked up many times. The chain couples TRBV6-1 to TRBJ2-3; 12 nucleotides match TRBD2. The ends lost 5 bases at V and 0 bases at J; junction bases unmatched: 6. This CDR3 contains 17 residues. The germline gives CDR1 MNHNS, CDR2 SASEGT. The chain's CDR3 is CASSSGTSGQSTDTQYF. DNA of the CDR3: TGTGCCAGCAGTTCCGGGACTAGCGGGCAGAGCACAGATACGCAGTATTTT.

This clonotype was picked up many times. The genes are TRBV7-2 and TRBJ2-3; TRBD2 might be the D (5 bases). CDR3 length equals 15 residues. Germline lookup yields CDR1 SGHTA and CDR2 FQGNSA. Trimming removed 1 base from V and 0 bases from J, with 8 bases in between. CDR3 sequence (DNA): TGTGCCAGCAGCTTAGGACTAACTAGCACAGATACGCAGTATTTT. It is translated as CASSLGLTSTDTQYF.

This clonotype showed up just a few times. CDR3 nucleotide sequence: TGTGCCTGGAGTGTACCGAAAGGCTATGGCTACACCTTC. Encoded protein: CAWSVPKGYGYTF. The chain carries TRBV30 and TRBJ1-2, with D hard to call. V dropped 0 bases and J dropped 4 bases, with 9 bases sitting between them. CDR3 size: 13 residues. CDR1 GTSNPN and CDR2 SVGIG come from the germline V gene (reference sequence).

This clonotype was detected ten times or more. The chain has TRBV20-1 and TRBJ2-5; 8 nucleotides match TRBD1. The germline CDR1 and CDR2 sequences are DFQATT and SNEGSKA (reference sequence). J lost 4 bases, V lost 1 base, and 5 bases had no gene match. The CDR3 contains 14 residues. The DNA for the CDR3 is TGCAGTGCTAGAGGCACAGGGGGACGAGAGACCCAGTACTTC. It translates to CSARGTGGRETQYF.

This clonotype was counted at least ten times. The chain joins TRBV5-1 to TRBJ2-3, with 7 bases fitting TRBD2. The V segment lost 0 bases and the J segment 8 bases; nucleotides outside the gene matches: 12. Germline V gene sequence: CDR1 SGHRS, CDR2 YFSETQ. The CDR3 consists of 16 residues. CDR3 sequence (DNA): TGCGCCAGCAGCTTGGAGCCAGCGGGAACCGGGGGTACGCAGTATTTT. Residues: CASSLEPAGTGGTQYF.

This CDR3 reads CASSPPGLAGTGELFF. The CDR3 DNA follows: TGCGCCAGCAGCCCGCCGGGACTAGCGGGAACCGGGGAGCTGTTTTTT. The chain recombines TRBV4-1 with TRBJ2-2; 13 bases are a match to TRBD2. This CDR3 is 16 amino acids long. Trimming at V came to 4 bases and at J to 5 bases, leaving 4 bases not matched to a gene. The V gene's germline CDR1 is MGHRA and CDR2 YSYEKL.